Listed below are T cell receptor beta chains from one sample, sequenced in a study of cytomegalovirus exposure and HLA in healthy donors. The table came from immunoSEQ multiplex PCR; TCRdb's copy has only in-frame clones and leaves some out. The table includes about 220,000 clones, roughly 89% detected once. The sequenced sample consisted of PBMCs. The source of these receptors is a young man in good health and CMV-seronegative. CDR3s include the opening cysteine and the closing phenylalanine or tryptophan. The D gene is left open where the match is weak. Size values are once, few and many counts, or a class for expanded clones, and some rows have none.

CDR3nt: TGTGCCAGCAGACGGGAACCTAGCACAGATACGCAGTATTTT
CDR3aa: CASRREPSTDTQYF
j_gene: TRBJ2-3
v_gene: TRBV6-5
abundance: .
d_gene: .

CDR3nt: TGTGCCAGCAGTGGGAGACCCGAACCAAACGAGCAGTACTTC
CDR3aa: CASSGRPEPNEQYF
j_gene: TRBJ2-7
v_gene: TRBV2
abundance: once
d_gene: .

CDR3nt: TGTGCTAGTCTCGGACTCTACAATGAGCAGTTCTTC
CDR3aa: CASLGLYNEQFF
j_gene: TRBJ2-1
v_gene: TRBV12-5
abundance: .
d_gene: .

CDR3nt: TGTGCCAGTAGTATGGGGGGGAATCAGCCCCAGCATTTT
CDR3aa: CASSMGGNQPQHF
j_gene: TRBJ1-5
v_gene: TRBV19
abundance: few
d_gene: .

CDR3nt: TGTGCCAGCAGCCAAGAGGCGGGGTTCAACACCGGGGAGCTGTTTTTT
CDR3aa: CASSQEAGFNTGELFF
j_gene: TRBJ2-2
v_gene: TRBV4-2
abundance: .
d_gene: .

CDR3nt: TGTGCCAGCTCACCAGTCAGGGGCGAGGAAGCTTTCTTT
CDR3aa: CASSPVRGEEAFF
j_gene: TRBJ1-1
v_gene: TRBV18
abundance: .
d_gene: .

CDR3nt: TGCGCCAGCAGCCGCCAGGGGACATCGGACAATGAGCAGTTCTTC
CDR3aa: CASSRQGTSDNEQFF
j_gene: TRBJ2-1
v_gene: TRBV4-1
abundance: .
d_gene: .

CDR3nt: TGTGCCACAAATAGCGGGGGGGCTCATGAGCAGTTCTTC
CDR3aa: CATNSGGAHEQFF
j_gene: TRBJ2-1
v_gene: TRBV6-7
abundance: .
d_gene: TRBD2

CDR3nt: TGTGCCAGCAGCTCGGTGACTAGCGATGAGCAGTTCTTC
CDR3aa: CASSSVTSDEQFF
j_gene: TRBJ2-1
v_gene: TRBV7-3
abundance: .
d_gene: TRBD2

CDR3nt: TGTGCCAGCAGTGCGGTCGTCCAAGAGACCCAGTACTTC
CDR3aa: CASSAVVQETQYF
j_gene: TRBJ2-5
v_gene: TRBV2
abundance: .
d_gene: .

CDR3nt: TGTGCCAGCAGTTTAGGGCAGTTTAATTCACCCCTCCACTTT
CDR3aa: CASSLGQFNSPLHF
j_gene: TRBJ1-6
v_gene: TRBV28
abundance: .
d_gene: .

CDR3nt: TGTGCCAGCTCACCTAGGGACAGGGGGGAAGCTTTCTTT
CDR3aa: CASSPRDRGEAFF
j_gene: TRBJ1-1
v_gene: TRBV18
abundance: few
d_gene: TRBD1

CDR3nt: TGTGCCAGCTCCGAGGGCGTTGTATCCTACGAGCAGTACTTC
CDR3aa: CASSEGVVSYEQYF
j_gene: TRBJ2-7
v_gene: TRBV18
abundance: .
d_gene: .